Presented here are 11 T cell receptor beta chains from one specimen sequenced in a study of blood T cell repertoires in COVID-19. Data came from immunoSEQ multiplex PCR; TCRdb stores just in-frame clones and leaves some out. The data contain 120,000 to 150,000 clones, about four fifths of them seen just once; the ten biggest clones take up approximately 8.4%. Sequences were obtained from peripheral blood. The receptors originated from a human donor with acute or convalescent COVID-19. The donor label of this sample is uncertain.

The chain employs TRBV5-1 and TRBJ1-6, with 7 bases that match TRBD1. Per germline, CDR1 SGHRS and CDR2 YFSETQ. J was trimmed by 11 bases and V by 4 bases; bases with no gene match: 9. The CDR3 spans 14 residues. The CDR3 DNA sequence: TGCGCCAGCAGCGGCGGGACAGCCCTGACACCCCTCCACTTT. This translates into CASSGGTALTPLHF.

The CDR3 region is CASSQNSASYEQYV. DNA for the CDR3: TGTGCCAGCAGTCAAAACAGTGCCTCCTACGAGCAGTACGTC. V is TRBV2 and J is TRBJ2-7; D remains unclear. The germline V gene has CDR1 SNHLY and CDR2 FYNNEI. Trimming cost V 5 bases and J 0 bases, with 11 bases left between them. CDR3 length: 14 amino acids.

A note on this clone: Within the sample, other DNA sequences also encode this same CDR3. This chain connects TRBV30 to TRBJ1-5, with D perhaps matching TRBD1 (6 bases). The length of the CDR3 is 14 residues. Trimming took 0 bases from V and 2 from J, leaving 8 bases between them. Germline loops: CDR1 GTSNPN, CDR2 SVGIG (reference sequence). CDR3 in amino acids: CAWSVQGGNQPQHF. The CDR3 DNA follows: TGTGCCTGGAGTGTACAGGGTGGCAATCAGCCCCAGCATTTT.

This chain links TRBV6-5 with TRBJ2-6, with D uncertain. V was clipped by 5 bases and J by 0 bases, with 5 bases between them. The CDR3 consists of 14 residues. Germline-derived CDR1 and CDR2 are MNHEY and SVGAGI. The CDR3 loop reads CASSPYSGANVLTF. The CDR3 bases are TGTGCCAGCAGTCCCTACTCTGGGGCCAACGTCCTGACTTTC.

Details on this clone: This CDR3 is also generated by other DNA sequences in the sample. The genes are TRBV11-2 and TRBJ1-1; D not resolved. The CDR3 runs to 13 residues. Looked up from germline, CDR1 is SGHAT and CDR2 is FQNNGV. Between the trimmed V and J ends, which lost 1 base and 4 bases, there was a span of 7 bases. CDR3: CASSLGPGTEAFF. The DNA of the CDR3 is TGTGCCAGCAGCTTAGGCCCCGGCACTGAAGCTTTCTTT.

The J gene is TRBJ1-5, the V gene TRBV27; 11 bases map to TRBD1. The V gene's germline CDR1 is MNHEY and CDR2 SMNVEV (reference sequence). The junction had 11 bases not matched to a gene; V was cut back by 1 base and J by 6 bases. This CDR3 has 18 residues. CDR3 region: CASSLLGDRGTVGQPQHF. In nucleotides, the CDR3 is TGTGCCAGCAGTTTATTAGGGGACAGGGGGACAGTCGGTCAGCCCCAGCATTTT.

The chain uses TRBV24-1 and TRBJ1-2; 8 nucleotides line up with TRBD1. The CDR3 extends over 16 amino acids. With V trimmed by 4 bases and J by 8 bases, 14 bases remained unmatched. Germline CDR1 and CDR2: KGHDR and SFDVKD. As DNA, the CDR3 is TGTGCCACCAGTGACGCACCAGGGGGCAAAATGGACGGCTACACCTTC. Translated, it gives CATSDAPGGKMDGYTF.

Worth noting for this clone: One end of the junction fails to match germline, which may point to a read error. The CDR3 spells CSVEGKRGGYEQYF. Here the CDR3 DNA reads TGCAGCGTCGAAGGGAAACGGGGAGGATACGAGCAGTACTTC. The chain is built from TRBV29-1 and TRBJ2-7, with a possible D match to TRBD2 (6 bases). The V gene's germline CDR1 is SQVTM and CDR2 ANQGSEA. The CDR3 covers 14 residues.

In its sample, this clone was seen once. DNA of the CDR3: TGTGCCGGGACACTAAGCTCTGGGGCCAACGTCCTGACTTTC. This sequence encodes CAGTLSSGANVLTF. The V call is TRBV2, the J call TRBJ2-6; tentative D call: TRBD1 (6 bases). The CDR3 contains 14 residues. CDR1 and CDR2 (germline): SNHLY, FYNNEI. The V gene lost 11 bases and the J gene lost 0 bases, with 11 bases spanning the gap. The variable domain in full, completed from reference TRBV2 and TRBJ2-6, reads EPEVTQTPSHQVTQMGQEVILRCVPISNHLYFYWYRQILGQKVEFLVSFYNNEISEKSEIFDDQFSVERPDGSNFTLKIRSTKLEDSAMYFCAGTLSSGANVLTFGAGSRLTVL.

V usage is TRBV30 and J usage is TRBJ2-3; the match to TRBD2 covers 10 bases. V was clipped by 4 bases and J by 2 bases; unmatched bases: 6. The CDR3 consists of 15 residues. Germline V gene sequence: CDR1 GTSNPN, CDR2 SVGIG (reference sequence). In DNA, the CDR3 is TGTGCCTGGACTACGGGACTAGCGTACACAGATACGCAGTATTTT. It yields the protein CAWTTGLAYTDTQYF.

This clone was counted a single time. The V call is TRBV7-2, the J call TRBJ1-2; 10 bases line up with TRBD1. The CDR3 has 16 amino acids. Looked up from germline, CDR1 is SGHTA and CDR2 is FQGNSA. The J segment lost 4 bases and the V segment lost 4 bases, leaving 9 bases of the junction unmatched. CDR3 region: CASSSSGGTGVYGYTF. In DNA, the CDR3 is TGTGCCAGCAGCTCTTCCGGCGGGACAGGGGTCTATGGCTACACCTTC.